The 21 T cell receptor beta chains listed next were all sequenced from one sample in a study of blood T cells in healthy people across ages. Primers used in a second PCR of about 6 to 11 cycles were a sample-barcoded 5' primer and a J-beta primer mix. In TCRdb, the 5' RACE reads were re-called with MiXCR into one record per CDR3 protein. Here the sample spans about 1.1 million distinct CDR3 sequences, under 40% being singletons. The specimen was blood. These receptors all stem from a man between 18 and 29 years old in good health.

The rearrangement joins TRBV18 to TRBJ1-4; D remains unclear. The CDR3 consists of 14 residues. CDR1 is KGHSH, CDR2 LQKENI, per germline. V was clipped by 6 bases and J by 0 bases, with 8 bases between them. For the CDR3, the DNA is TGTGCCAGCTCCATGGGTGCAACTAATGAAAAACTGTTTTTT. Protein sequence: CASSMGATNEKLFF.

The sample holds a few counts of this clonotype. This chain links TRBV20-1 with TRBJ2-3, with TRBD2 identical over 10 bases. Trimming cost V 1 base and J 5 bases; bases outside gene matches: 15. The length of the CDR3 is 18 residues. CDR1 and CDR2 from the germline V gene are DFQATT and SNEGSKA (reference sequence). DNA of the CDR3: TGCAGTGCTAGAGGAAAAGTTGCGAGCGGGGGGGCAGTAGATACGCAGTATTTT. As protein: CSARGKVASGGAVDTQYF.

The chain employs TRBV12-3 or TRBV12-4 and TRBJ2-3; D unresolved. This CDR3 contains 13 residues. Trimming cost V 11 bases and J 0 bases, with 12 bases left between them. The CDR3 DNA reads TGTGCCGTCACCGATGCTAGCACAGATACGCAGTATTTT. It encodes CAVTDASTDTQYF.

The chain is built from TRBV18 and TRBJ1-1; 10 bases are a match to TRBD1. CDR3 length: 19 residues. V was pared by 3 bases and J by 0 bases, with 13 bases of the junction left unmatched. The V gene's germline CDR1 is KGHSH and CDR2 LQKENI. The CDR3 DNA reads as TGTGCCAGCTCACCGATCCGGGACAGGGGAGATGCCTTGAACACTGAAGCTTTCTTT. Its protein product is CASSPIRDRGDALNTEAFF.

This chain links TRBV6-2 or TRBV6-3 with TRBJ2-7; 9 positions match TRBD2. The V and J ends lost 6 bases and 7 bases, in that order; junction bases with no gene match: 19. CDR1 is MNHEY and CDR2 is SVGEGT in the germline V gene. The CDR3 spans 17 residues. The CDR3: CASRHEPGTSFINEQYF. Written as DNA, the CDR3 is TGTGCCAGCAGACACGAGCCCGGGACTAGCTTTATTAATGAGCAGTACTTC.

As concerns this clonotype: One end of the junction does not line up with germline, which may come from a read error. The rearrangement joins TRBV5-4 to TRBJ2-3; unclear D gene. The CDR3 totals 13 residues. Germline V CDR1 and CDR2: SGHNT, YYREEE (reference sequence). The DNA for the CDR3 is TGTGCCGGCAGCCCGAACTGGGCAGATACGCAGTATTTT. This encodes CAGSPNWADTQYF.

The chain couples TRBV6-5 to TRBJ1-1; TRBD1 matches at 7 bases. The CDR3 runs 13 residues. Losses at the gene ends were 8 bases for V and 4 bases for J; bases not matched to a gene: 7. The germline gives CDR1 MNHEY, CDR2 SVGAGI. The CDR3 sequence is CASVGQPGTEAFF. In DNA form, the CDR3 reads TGTGCCAGCGTGGGACAGCCGGGCACTGAAGCTTTCTTT.

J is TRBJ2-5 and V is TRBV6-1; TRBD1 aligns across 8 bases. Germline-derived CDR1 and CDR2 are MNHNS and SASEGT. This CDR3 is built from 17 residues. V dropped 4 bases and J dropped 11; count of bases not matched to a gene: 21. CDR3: CASSGSGRTGTFNEQYF. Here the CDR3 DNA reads TGTGCCAGCAGTGGATCCGGAAGGACAGGGACTTTTAATGAGCAGTACTTC.

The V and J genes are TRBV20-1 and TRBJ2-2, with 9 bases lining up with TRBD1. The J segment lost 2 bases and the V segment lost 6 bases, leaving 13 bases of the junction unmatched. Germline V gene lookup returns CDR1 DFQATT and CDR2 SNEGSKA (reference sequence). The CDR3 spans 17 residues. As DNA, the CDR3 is TGCAGTGCCGACCCCGGGACAGGGATTGTAAACACCGGGGAGCTGTTTTTT. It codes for CSADPGTGIVNTGELFF.

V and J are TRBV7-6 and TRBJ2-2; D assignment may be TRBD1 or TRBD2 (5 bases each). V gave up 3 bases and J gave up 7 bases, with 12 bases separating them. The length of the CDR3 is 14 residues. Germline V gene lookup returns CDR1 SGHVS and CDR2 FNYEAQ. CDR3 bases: TGTGCCAGCAGCTTGGGACGGCCCGGCGGGGAGCTGTTTTTT. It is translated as CASSLGRPGGELFF.

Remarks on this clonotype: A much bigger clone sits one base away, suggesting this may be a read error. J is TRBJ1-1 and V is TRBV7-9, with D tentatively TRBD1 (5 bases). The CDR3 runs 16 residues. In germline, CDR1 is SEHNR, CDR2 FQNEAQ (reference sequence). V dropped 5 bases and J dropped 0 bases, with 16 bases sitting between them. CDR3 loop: CASSDAGGRVNTEAFF. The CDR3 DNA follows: TGTGCCAGCAGCGACGCTGGGGGGAGAGTGAACACTGAAGCTTTCTTT.

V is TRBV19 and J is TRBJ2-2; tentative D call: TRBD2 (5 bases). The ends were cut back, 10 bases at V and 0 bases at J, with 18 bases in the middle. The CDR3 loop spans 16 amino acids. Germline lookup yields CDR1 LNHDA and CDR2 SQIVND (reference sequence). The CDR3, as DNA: TGTGCCACCTATAAGGGCGGACTTGCGAACACCGGGGAGCTGTTTTTT. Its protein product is CATYKGGLANTGELFF.

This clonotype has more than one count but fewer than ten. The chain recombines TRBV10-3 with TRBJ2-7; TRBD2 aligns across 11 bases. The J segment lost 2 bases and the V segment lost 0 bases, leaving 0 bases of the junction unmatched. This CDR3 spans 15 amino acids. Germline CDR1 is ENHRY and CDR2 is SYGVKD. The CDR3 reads CAISESLAGAYEQYF. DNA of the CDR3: TGTGCCATCAGTGAGTCACTAGCGGGGGCCTACGAGCAGTACTTC.

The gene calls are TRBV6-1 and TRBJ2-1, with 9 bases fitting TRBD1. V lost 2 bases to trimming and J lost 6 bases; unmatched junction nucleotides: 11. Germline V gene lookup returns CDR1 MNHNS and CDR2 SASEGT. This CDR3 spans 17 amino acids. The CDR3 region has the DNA TGTGCCAGCAGTGAAAGGGACAGGGTCCGGGGGCGCAATGAGCAGTTCTTC. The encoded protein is CASSERDRVRGRNEQFF.

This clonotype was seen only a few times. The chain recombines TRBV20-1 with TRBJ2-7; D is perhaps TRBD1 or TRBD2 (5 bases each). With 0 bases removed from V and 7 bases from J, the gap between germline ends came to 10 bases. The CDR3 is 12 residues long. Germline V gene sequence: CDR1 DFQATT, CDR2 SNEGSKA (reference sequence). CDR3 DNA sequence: TGCAGTGCTAGAGATTGGGGACGGGAGCAGTACTTC. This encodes CSARDWGREQYF.

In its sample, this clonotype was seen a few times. CDR3 residues: CASSYGKGAYEQYF. CDR3 DNA: TGTGCCAGCAGTTATGGGAAAGGGGCCTACGAGCAGTACTTC. This chain links TRBV6-5 with TRBJ2-7; a possible D gene is TRBD1 (5 bases). The CDR3 consists of 14 residues. Germline CDR1 is MNHEY and CDR2 is SVGAGI. V lost 3 bases and J lost 2, with 11 bases in between.

The chain's CDR3 is CASSYEGAFYGYTF. In DNA form, the CDR3 reads TGTGCCAGCAGTTACGAGGGGGCTTTCTATGGCTACACCTTC. This sequence joins TRBV6-6 and TRBJ1-2; 7 nucleotides agree with TRBD1. The CDR3 spans 14 residues. From germline, CDR1 is MNHNY and CDR2 SVGAGI (reference sequence). The trim removed 2 bases at V and 4 bases at J, leaving 4 bases unmatched.

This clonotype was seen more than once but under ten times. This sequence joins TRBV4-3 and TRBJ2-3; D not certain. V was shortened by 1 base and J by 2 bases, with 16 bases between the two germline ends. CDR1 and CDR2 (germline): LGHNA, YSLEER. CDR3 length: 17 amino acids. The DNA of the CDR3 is TGCGCCAGCAGCCAAGCGGGCCGCCTGGGGTCCACAGATACGCAGTATTTT. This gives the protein CASSQAGRLGSTDTQYF.

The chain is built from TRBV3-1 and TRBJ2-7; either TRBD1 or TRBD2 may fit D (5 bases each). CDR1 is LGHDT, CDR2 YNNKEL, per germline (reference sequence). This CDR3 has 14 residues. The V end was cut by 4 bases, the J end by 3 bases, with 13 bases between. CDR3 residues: CASSPRDGNYEQYF. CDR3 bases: TGTGCCAGCAGCCCTCGGGACGGAAACTACGAGCAGTACTTC.

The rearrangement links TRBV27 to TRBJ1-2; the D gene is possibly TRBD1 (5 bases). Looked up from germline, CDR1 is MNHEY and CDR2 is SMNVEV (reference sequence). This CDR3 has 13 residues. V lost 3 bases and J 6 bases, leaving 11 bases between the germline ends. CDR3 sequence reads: CASSFSGRDGYTF. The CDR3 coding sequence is TGTGCCAGCAGTTTTTCAGGGAGGGATGGCTACACCTTC.

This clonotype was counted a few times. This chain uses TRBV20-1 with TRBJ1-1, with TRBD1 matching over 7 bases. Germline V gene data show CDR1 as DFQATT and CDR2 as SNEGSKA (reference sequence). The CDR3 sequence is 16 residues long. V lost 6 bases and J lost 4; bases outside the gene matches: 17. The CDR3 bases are TGCAGTGCCAGACCGGGGAACAGGGGATTGAGCACTGAAGCTTTCTTT. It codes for CSARPGNRGLSTEAFF.